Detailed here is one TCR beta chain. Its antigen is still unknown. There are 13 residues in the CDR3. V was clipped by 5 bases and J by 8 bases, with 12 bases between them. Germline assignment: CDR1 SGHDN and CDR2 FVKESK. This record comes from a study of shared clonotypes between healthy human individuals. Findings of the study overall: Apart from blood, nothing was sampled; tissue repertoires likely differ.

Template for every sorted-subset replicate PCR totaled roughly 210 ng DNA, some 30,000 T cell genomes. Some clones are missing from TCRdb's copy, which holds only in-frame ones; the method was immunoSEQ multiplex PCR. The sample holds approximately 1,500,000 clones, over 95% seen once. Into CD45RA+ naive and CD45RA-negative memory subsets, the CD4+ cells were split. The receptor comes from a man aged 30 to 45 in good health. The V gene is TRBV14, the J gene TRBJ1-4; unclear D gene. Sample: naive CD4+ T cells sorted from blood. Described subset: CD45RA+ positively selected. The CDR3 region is CASSFRMREKLFF. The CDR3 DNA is TGTGCCAGCAGCTTCCGAATGAGGGAAAAACTGTTTTTT. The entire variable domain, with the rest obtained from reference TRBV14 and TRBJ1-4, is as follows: EAGVTQFPSHSVIEKGQTVTLRCDPISGHDNLYWYRRVMGKEIKFLLHFVKESKQDESGMPNNRFLAERTGGTYSTLKVQPAELEDSGVYFCASSFRMREKLFFGSGTQLSVL.